This TCR beta chain was identified during a study of blood T cell repertoires in COVID-19. CDR1 and CDR2 from the germline V gene are KGHDR and SFDVKD. The CDR3 runs to 15 residues. V shed 7 bases and J 1 base; nucleotides not matched to a gene: 5. This clone came up once. The repertoire was sequenced with immunoSEQ multiplex PCR; TCRdb's copy has only in-frame clones and lacks some. The table records tens of thousands of clones, 88% of them present only once. The receptor was isolated from a human donor in a cohort sampled during active COVID-19. The sample taken for sequencing was peripheral blood. The gene calls are TRBV24-1 and TRBJ2-3, with TRBD2 matching over 9 bases. CDR3 sequence: CATSTLAGGTDTQYF. CDR3 sequence (DNA): TGTGCCACCAGCACCTTAGCGGGGGGCACAGATACGCAGTATTTT.